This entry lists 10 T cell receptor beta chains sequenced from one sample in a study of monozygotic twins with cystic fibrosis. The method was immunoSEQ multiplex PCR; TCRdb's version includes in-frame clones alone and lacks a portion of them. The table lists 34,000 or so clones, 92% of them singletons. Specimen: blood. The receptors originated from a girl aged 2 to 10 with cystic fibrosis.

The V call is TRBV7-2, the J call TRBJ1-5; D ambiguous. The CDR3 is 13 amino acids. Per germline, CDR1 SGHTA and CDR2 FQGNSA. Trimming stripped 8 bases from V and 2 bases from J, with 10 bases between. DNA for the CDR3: TGTGCCAGCGGGTTGAGGGGCAATCAGCCCCAGCATTTT. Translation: CASGLRGNQPQHF. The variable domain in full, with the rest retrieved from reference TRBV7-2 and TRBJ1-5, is GAGVSQSPSNKVTEKGKDVELRCDPISGHTALYWYRQSLGQGLEFLIYFQGNSAPDKSGLPSDRFSAERTGGSVSTLTIQRTQQEDSAVYLCASGLRGNQPQHFGDGTRLSIL.

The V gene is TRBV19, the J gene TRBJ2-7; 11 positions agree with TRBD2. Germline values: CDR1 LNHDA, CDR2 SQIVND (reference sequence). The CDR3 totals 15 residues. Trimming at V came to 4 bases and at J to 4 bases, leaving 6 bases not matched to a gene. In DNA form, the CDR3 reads TGTGCCAGTAGTAGACTAGCGGGGTCACAGTACGAGCAGTACTTC. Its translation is CASSRLAGSQYEQYF.

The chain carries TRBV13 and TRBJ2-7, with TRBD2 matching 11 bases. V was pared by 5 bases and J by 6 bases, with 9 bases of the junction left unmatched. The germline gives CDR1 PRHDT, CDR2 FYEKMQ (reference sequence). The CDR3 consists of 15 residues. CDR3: CASSRPTSGSSEQYF. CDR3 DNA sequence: TGTGCCAGCAGCCGCCCCACTAGCGGGAGTAGCGAGCAGTACTTC.

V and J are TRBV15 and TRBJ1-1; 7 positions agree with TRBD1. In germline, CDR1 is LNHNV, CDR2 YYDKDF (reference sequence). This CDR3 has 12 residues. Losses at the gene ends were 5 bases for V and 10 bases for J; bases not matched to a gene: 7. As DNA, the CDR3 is TGTGCCACCAGCTCTCAGACAGGGCGAGCTTTCTTT. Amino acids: CATSSQTGRAFF.

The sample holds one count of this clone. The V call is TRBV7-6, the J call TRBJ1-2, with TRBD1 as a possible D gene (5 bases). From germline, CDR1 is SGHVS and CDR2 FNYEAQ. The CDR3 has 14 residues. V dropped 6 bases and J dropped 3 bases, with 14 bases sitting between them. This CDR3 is CASSPSPGDYGYTF. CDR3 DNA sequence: TGTGCCAGCAGTCCGTCCCCGGGGGACTATGGCTACACCTTC.

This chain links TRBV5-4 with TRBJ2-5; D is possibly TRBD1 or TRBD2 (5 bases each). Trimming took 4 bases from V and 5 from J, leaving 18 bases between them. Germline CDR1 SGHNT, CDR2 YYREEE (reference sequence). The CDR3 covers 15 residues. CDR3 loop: CASSQTGSGWETQYF. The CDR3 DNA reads TGTGCCAGCAGCCAAACGGGGTCAGGGTGGGAGACCCAGTACTTC.

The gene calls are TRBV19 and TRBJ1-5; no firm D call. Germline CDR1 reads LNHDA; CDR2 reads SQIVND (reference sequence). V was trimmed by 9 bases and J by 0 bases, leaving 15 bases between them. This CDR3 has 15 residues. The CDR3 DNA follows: TGTGCCAGCGGGCCAAGCTTAAATAGCAATCAGCCCCAGCATTTT. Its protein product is CASGPSLNSNQPQHF.

Here the CDR3 DNA reads TGTGCCAGCAGTGAAAATACGGGGGGGCCAGATACGCAGTATTTT. Translating gives CASSENTGGPDTQYF. V and J are TRBV6-1 and TRBJ2-3; 8 bases line up with TRBD2. This CDR3 has 15 residues. CDR1 MNHNS and CDR2 SASEGT come from the germline V gene. Trimming took 2 bases from V and 4 from J; bases not matched to a gene: 5.

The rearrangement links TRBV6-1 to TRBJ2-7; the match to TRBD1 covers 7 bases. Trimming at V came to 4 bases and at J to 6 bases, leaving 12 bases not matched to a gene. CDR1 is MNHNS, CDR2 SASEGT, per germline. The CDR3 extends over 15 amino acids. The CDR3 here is CASSGQGYGLSEQYF. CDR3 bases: TGTGCCAGCAGTGGACAGGGTTACGGTCTCAGCGAGCAGTACTTC.

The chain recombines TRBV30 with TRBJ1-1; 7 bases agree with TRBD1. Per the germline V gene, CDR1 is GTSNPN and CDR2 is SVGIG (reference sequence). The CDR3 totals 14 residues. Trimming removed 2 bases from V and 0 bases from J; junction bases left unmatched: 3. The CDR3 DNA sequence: TGTGCCTGGAGTATGGACAGGATGAACACTGAAGCTTTCTTT. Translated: CAWSMDRMNTEAFF.